These 16 T cell receptor beta chains were all obtained from the same sample, sequenced in a study of patients and donors after allogeneic stem cell transplantation. TCRdb reanalysed the RT-PCR reads using MiXCR and keeps one entry per CDR3 protein. The sample lists some 960,000 distinct CDR3 sequences; roughly 17% were seen once. Source material: blood, either unsorted or a sorted T cell fraction (not recorded which). These receptors originate from a human donor who was either an allogeneic HSCT recipient or a stem cell or donor lymphocyte infusion donor (not recorded which). It is not recorded whose cells these are; they may come from a transplant donor.

This chain links TRBV20-1 with TRBJ2-1; 9 nucleotides line up with TRBD1. The CDR3 covers 14 residues. J lost 4 bases, V lost 3 bases, and 4 bases had no gene match. Germline V gene sequence: CDR1 DFQATT, CDR2 SNEGSKA (reference sequence). CDR3 sequence: CSASGTGIYNEQFF. CDR3 nucleotides: TGCAGTGCTAGTGGGACAGGGATATACAATGAGCAGTTCTTC.

The genes are TRBV12-3 or TRBV12-4 and TRBJ1-2; 9 bases map to TRBD1. This CDR3 is 15 amino acids long. Trimming at V came to 4 bases and at J to 5 bases, leaving 8 bases not matched to a gene. This chain's CDR3 is CASSSTRTGEYGYTF. DNA for the CDR3: TGTGCCAGCAGTTCGACCCGGACAGGGGAGTATGGCTACACCTTC.

The rearrangement joins TRBV20-1 to TRBJ2-1; weak D call: TRBD2 (6 bases). Looked up from germline, CDR1 is DFQATT and CDR2 is SNEGSKA (reference sequence). CDR3 length: 13 residues. The CDR3: CGGSGSDYNEQFF. CDR3 in DNA: TGCGGGGGTAGCGGATCCGACTACAATGAGCAGTTCTTC.

This clonotype was counted between two and nine times. This chain links TRBV6-1 with TRBJ1-2; D possibly corresponds to TRBD1 (6 bases). Trimming took 7 bases from V and 5 from J, leaving 17 bases between them. In germline, CDR1 is MNHNS, CDR2 SASEGT. The CDR3 runs 14 residues. CDR3: CASTRGGTGYGYTF. CDR3 bases: TGTGCCAGCACCCGCGGGGGAACAGGGTATGGCTACACCTTC.

The chain recombines TRBV6-5 with TRBJ2-7; D is unclear. The V and J ends lost 6 bases and 6 bases respectively, with 12 bases between them. The CDR3 length is 12 residues. CDR1 is MNHEY, CDR2 SVGAGI, per germline. CDR3 loop: CASRDPTREQYF. DNA for the CDR3: TGTGCCAGCAGAGACCCGACCCGCGAGCAGTACTTC.

This clonotype was counted between two and nine times. This chain links TRBV12-3 or TRBV12-4 with TRBJ2-7; 7 nucleotides align to TRBD2. The CDR3 covers 13 residues. Trimming at V came to 4 bases and at J to 4 bases, leaving 4 bases not matched to a gene. For the CDR3, the DNA is TGTGCCAGCAGTTCCCGACTAGCTTACGAGCAGTACTTC. Protein product: CASSSRLAYEQYF.

This rearrangement joins TRBV29-1 to TRBJ2-5; D gene uncertain. Germline V lookup: CDR1 SQVTM, CDR2 ANQGSEA. Trimming took off 4 bases at V and 1 base at J, with 7 bases between the two ends. The CDR3 extends over 12 amino acids. The CDR3 reads CSVGALQETQYF. Written as DNA, the CDR3 is TGCAGCGTTGGTGCTCTCCAAGAGACCCAGTACTTC.

The J gene is TRBJ2-7, the V gene TRBV7-2; 7 nucleotides agree with TRBD2. Germline lookup yields CDR1 SGHTA and CDR2 FQGNSA. The ends lost 5 bases at V and 8 bases at J; junction bases unmatched: 12. The CDR3 is 14 residues long. CDR3 loop: CASSPLGGAGQQYF. The CDR3 DNA reads as TGTGCCAGCAGCCCTCTTGGGGGAGCGGGGCAGCAGTACTTC.

The rearrangement joins TRBV20-1 to TRBJ1-5, with TRBD1 as a possible D gene (6 bases). This CDR3 is 16 amino acids long. In germline, CDR1 is DFQATT, CDR2 SNEGSKA (reference sequence). V was trimmed by 8 bases and J by 8 bases, leaving 28 bases between them. The CDR3 DNA follows: TGCAGTACCGCTCGTGGCCGGGACACTTCGGTGAAGCCCCAGCATTTT. Amino acids: CSTARGRDTSVKPQHF.

The gene calls are TRBV3-1 and TRBJ1-3; 10 nucleotides line up with TRBD1. In germline, CDR1 is LGHDT, CDR2 YNNKEL (reference sequence). The CDR3 has 17 residues. J lost 4 bases, V lost 4 bases, and 10 bases had no gene match. The CDR3, as DNA: TGTGCCAGCAGCCTCGGGACAGGGGCGCCATTAGGAAACACCATATATTTT. Encoded protein: CASSLGTGAPLGNTIYF.

This clonotype has more than one count but fewer than ten. The rearrangement joins TRBV15 to TRBJ1-5; no reliable D call. CDR1 is LNHNV, CDR2 YYDKDF, per germline (reference sequence). V lost 0 bases and J 6 bases, leaving 12 bases between the germline ends. The CDR3 is made up of 15 amino acids. The DNA of the CDR3 is TGTGCCACCAGCAGAGATCCCCTGGTTGGTCAGCCCCAGCATTTT. Its protein product is CATSRDPLVGQPQHF. The variable domain in full, with the rest retrieved from reference TRBV15 and TRBJ1-5, is DAMVIQNPRYQVTQFGKPVTLSCSQTLNHNVMYWYQQKSSQAPKLLFHYYDKDFNNEADTPDNFQSRRPNTSFCFLDIRSPGLGDTAMYLCATSRDPLVGQPQHFGDGTRLSIL.

The gene calls are TRBV5-1 and TRBJ1-1; D is undetermined. CDR3 length: 14 amino acids. Germline V gives CDR1 SGHRS, CDR2 YFSETQ. Between the trimmed V and J ends, which lost 0 bases and 3 bases, there was a span of 9 bases. CDR3 in amino acids: CASSLGDWYTEAFF. CDR3 DNA sequence: TGCGCCAGCAGCTTGGGGGATTGGTACACTGAAGCTTTCTTT.

The chain employs TRBV4-2 and TRBJ1-5; tentative D call: TRBD1 (5 bases). The CDR3 spans 17 residues. Germline CDR1 LGHNA, CDR2 YNFKEQ. Trimming removed 0 bases at V and 9 bases at J, with 21 bases between. CDR3 DNA: TGTGCCAGCAGCCAAGATGGCAGGGCCCTAGGAGACTCGCCCCAGCATTTT. It encodes CASSQDGRALGDSPQHF.

The chain couples TRBV4-2 to TRBJ2-7; the D gene could be TRBD1 or TRBD2 (5 bases each). CDR3 length: 18 residues. The germline V gene has CDR1 LGHNA and CDR2 YNFKEQ. The V end was cut by 2 bases, the J end by 0 bases, with 20 bases between. The CDR3 DNA follows: TGTGCCAGCAGCCAACCCCACCGGGACCCTGAAAGCTCCTACGAGCAGTACTTC. It yields the protein CASSQPHRDPESSYEQYF.

This clonotype came up a few times. The J gene is TRBJ2-1, the V gene TRBV3-1, with 13 nucleotides matching TRBD2. The ends lost 2 bases at V and 3 bases at J; junction bases unmatched: 13. In germline, CDR1 is LGHDT, CDR2 YNNKEL (reference sequence). The CDR3 contains 20 residues. The CDR3 is CASSQIPGLAGEPYYNEQFF. Written as DNA, the CDR3 is TGTGCCAGCAGCCAAATCCCCGGACTAGCGGGGGAACCCTACTACAATGAGCAGTTCTTC.

This clonotype was recorded a few times. V gene TRBV6-2 or TRBV6-3 combines with J gene TRBJ1-1; maybe TRBD1 (5 bases). Germline loops: CDR1 MNHEY, CDR2 SVGEGT. The CDR3 is made up of 12 amino acids. The V gene lost 10 bases and the J gene lost 11 bases, with 20 bases spanning the gap. CDR3 residues: CATQQGRFEAFF. CDR3 nucleotide sequence: TGTGCCACACAGCAGGGCCGTTTCGAGGCTTTCTTT.